This TCR beta chain stems from a study of blood T cell repertoires in COVID-19. In the study overall: T cells, B-cell-depleted T cells, or PBMCs supplied cDNA or gDNA.

Clones were read by immunoSEQ multiplex PCR, and TCRdb kept only the in-frame ones, dropping some. The sample comprises 250,000 to 300,000 clones, about 83% of which are singletons, and approximately 5.9% rests with the top ten. This clone appeared a single time. The V gene's germline CDR1 is SGHVS and CDR2 FQNEAQ. The CDR3 contains 18 residues. The germline V and J ends were trimmed by 0 bases and 1 base, with 16 bases remaining between them. The receptor was derived from a man older than 75 with acute or convalescent COVID-19. The sample comprised peripheral blood. V usage is TRBV7-8 and J usage is TRBJ1-5; D may be TRBD1 (5 bases). This CDR3 is CASSLAMGGSASNQPQHF. CDR3 coding DNA: TGTGCCAGCAGCTTAGCGATGGGGGGATCGGCGAGCAATCAGCCCCAGCATTTT.